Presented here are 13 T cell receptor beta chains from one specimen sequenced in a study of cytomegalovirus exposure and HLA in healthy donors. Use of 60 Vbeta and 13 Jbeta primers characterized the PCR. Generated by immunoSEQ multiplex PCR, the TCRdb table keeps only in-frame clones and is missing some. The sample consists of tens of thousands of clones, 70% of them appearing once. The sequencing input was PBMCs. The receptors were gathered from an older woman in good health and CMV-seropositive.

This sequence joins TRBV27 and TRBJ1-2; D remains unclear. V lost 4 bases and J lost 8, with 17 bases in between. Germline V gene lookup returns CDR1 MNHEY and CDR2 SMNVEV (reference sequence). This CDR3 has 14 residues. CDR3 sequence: CASSYVAGAGGYTF. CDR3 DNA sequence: TGTGCCAGCAGTTATGTCGCAGGCGCGGGGGGCTACACCTTC.

CDR3 loop: CAITKDGGRNEQYF. DNA of the CDR3: TGTGCCATCACCAAAGACGGGGGGCGGAACGAGCAGTACTTC. The chain uses TRBV10-3 and TRBJ2-7; D may be TRBD2 (7 bases). CDR1 and CDR2 (germline): ENHRY, SYGVKD. CDR3 length: 14 amino acids. V lost 7 bases, J lost 5 bases, and 18 bases lay in between.

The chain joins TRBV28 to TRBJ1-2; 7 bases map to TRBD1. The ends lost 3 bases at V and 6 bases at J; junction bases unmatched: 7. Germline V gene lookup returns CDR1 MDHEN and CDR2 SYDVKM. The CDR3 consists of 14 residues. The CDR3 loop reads CASSFLTGSNGYTF. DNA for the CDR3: TGTGCCAGCAGTTTTTTGACAGGGTCGAATGGCTACACCTTC.

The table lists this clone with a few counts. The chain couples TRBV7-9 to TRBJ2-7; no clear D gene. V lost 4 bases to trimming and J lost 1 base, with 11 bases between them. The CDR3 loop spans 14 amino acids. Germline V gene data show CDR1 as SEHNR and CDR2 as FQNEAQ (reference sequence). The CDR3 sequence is CASSSSRISYEQYF. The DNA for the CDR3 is TGTGCCAGCAGCTCCTCCAGGATTTCCTACGAGCAGTACTTC. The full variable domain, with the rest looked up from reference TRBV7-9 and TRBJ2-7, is DTGVSQNPRHKITKRGQNVTFRCDPISEHNRLYWYRQTLGQGPEFLTYFQNEAQLEKSRLLSDRFSAERPKGSFSTLEIQRTEQGDSAMYLCASSSSRISYEQYFGPGTRLTVT.

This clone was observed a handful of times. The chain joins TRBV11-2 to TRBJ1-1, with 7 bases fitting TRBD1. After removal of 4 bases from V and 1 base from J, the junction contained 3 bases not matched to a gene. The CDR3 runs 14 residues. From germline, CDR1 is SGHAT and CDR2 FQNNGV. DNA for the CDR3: TGTGCCAGCAGCTGGGGACAGCGGAACACTGAAGCTTTCTTT. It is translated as CASSWGQRNTEAFF.

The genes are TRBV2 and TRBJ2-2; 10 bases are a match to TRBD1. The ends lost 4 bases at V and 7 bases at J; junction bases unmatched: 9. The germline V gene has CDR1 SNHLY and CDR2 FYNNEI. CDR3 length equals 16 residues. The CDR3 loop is CASSVRATGGGGELFF. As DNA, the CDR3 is TGTGCCAGCAGTGTTCGAGCGACAGGGGGCGGCGGGGAGCTGTTTTTT.

CDR3 nucleotide sequence: TGCAGCGTTGAGGGGGCGGCCACAGATACGCAGTATTTT. It is translated as CSVEGAATDTQYF. The chain recombines TRBV29-1 with TRBJ2-3; TRBD1 might be the D (6 bases). CDR1 SQVTM and CDR2 ANQGSEA come from the germline V gene. The CDR3 consists of 13 residues. Trimming cost V 3 bases and J 2 bases, with 9 bases left between them.

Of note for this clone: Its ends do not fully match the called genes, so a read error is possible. CDR3: CAISDQGRNTEASF. CDR3 sequence (DNA): TGTGCCATCAGTGACCAGGGGCGTAACACTGAAGCTTCCTTT. The V and J genes are TRBV10-3 and TRBJ1-1; D is possibly TRBD1 (6 bases). Germline V gene lookup returns CDR1 ENHRY and CDR2 SYGVKD. The CDR3 runs 14 residues.

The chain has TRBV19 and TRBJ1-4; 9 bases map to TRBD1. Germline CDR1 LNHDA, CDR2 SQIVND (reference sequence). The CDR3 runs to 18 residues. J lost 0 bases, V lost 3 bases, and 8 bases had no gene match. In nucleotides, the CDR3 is TGTGCCAGTAGTATGCGGACAGGGGCGGCCGCAACTAATGAAAAACTGTTTTTT. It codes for CASSMRTGAAATNEKLFF.

The CDR3 here is CASSLDRSAYNEQFF. The CDR3 DNA is TGTGCCAGCAGCTTAGACAGGTCCGCCTACAATGAGCAGTTCTTC. This chain uses TRBV7-2 with TRBJ2-1; D is possibly TRBD1 (5 bases). The V end lost 1 base, the J end lost 2 bases, and 9 bases lay between the germline ends. In germline, CDR1 is SGHTA, CDR2 FQGNSA. The CDR3 extends over 15 amino acids.

DNA for the CDR3: TGCGCCAGCAGCCAAGATTACCCAGACGGGGGTGGCGAGCAGTACTTC. This encodes CASSQDYPDGGGEQYF. V and J are TRBV4-3 and TRBJ2-7, with D perhaps matching TRBD2 (6 bases). V lost 0 bases and J lost 6, with 18 bases in between. The germline V gene has CDR1 LGHNA and CDR2 YSLEER. The CDR3 loop spans 16 amino acids.

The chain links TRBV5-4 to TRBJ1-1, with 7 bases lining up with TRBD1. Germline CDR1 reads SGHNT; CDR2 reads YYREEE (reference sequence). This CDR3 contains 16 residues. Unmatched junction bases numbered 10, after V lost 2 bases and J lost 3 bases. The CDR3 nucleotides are TGTGCCAGCAGCTTCCCACCCTTTCAGGGGGACACTGAAGCTTTCTTT. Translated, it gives CASSFPPFQGDTEAFF.

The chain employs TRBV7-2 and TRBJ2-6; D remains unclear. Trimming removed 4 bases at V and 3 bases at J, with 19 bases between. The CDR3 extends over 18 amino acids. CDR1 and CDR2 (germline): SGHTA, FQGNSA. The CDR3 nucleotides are TGTGCCAGCAGCTCATTCCTGCACGAGAAACTTGGGGCCAACGTCCTGACTTTC. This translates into CASSSFLHEKLGANVLTF.